The clone carrying this T cell receptor beta chain was recorded many times. Its antigen is currently unknown. The sample comes from a study of Graves' ophthalmopathy and Graves' hyperthyroidism. Study-level information: The collection of peripheral blood took place at initial diagnosis, before any treatment. Regarding the study as a whole: Ophthalmopathy could be told apart from stable hyperthyroidism by a 13-signature model (approximately 91% sensitivity, 80% to 84% specificity).

RNA transcripts were the source from which TCR beta CDR3 regions were amplified. A first-round RT-PCR used HTBI primers, followed by a second-round multiplex PCR. Each CDR3 protein is one row after TCRdb ran MiXCR on the multiplex PCR reads. The table shows 350,000 to 400,000 distinct CDR3 sequences, with roughly 18% occurring only once. Clinical symptoms, serum thyroxine, TRAb, thyroid ultrasound and orbital computed tomography determined diagnosis. Out of around 10 ml of fresh peripheral blood, PBMCs were obtained. Looked up from germline, CDR1 is MNHNS and CDR2 is SASEGT. The V segment lost 8 bases and the J segment 1 base; nucleotides outside the gene matches: 8. This CDR3 has 14 residues.

This TCR derives from a woman under 30 with Graves' ophthalmopathy. Sequenced sample: peripheral blood. The rearrangement links TRBV6-1 to TRBJ2-7, with TRBD1 identical over 7 bases. CDR3 amino acids: CASARQGNSYEQYF. The CDR3 region has the DNA TGTGCCAGCGCTCGACAGGGTAATTCCTACGAGCAGTACTTC.